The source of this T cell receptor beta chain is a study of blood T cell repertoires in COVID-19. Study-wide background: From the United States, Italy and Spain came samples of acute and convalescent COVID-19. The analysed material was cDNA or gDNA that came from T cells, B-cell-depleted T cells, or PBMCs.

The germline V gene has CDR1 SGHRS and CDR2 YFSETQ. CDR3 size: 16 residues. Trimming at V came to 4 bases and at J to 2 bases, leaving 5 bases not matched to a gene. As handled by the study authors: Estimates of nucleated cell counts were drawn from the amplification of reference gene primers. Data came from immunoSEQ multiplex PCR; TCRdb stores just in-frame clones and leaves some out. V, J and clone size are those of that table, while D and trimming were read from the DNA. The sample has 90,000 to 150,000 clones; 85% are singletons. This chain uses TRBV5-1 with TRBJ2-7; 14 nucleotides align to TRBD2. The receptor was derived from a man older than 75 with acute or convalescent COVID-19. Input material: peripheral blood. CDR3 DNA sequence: TGCGCCAGCAGCGGACTGGGACTAGCGGGGGCCTACGAGCAGTACTTC. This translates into CASSGLGLAGAYEQYF.